These T cell receptor beta chains were read from a single sample in a study of T cell changes during pregnancy in multiple sclerosis. The repertoire was sequenced with immunoSEQ multiplex PCR; TCRdb's copy has only in-frame clones and lacks some. In the table there are 17,000 or so clones, 84% of which are singletons. The specimen comprised CD8+ T cells from peripheral blood mononuclear cells, sampled in the third trimester of pregnancy. The receptors were gathered from a female donor in good health, enrolled as a control in a pregnancy study. Both conserved end residues are part of each CDR3. Fields, in order: V gene, J gene, CDR3 protein.

TRBV9	TRBJ2-1	CASSALTGTNNEQFF
TRBV5-6	TRBJ2-2	CASTSETGSNTGELFF
TRBV27	TRBJ1-1	CASSAGTEAFF
TRBV5-6	TRBJ2-5	CASSLALAGVGIETQYF
TRBV13	TRBJ2-1	CASSLRGTSGYNEQFF
TRBV19	TRBJ1-1	CASSIGGTGAEAFF
TRBV27	TRBJ1-2	CASSYGTNYGYTF
TRBV5-4	TRBJ2-7	CASSQEFGDFYEQYF
TRBV9	TRBJ2-2	CASSVGLAGRTGELFF
TRBV9	TRBJ1-1	CASSVATVRLNTEAFF
TRBV4-3	TRBJ2-3	CASSHPAGAGTDTQYF
TRBV5-6	TRBJ1-5	CASSSQGQPQHF
TRBV11-1	TRBJ2-7	CASSSSRLAGGPFNEQYF
TRBV6-5	TRBJ1-2	CASSYETNYGYTF
TRBV6-4	TRBJ2-3	CASSDGSGGGTDTQYF
TRBV7-2	TRBJ1-4	CASSLTRQVPRDEKLFF
TRBV5-4	TRBJ1-6	CASSLGWDEGADSPLHF
TRBV9	TRBJ2-7	CASSAVVQGEQYF
TRBV14	TRBJ2-3	CASSQEVTRMTDTQYF
TRBV9	TRBJ2-1	CASSREGRGGDEQFF
TRBV29-1	TRBJ2-7	CSVEDTTATYEQYF
TRBV4-1	TRBJ2-7	CASSRVIARLYEQYF